This T cell receptor beta chain was documented in a study of beta chain features in type 1 diabetes. Study as a whole: Age, gender and cell yields were alike across patients and healthy donors.

The study, taken as a whole, reports: Researchers could not determine here whether HLA type influences TCRB rearrangement. TCRB CDR3s were moderately but significantly shorter in Type 1 diabetes patients in all four CD4+ subsets.

CDR3 length: 14 residues. The V gene lost 4 bases and the J gene lost 2 bases, with 10 bases spanning the gap. The V gene's germline CDR1 is SGHTS and CDR2 YDEGEE. CD45RO/CCR7/CD25/CD127/CD95/CD27 sorting isolated CD4+ naive, central memory, regulatory and stem cell-like memory cells. Sequencing targeted expressed TCRB transcripts, as all isolated RNA had been reverse transcribed. TCRdb keeps only in-frame clones here, not all; method: immunoSEQ multiplex PCR. The sample carries under 350,000 clones, 24% recorded once. In the case of this clone: Its target is not known.

The origin of this receptor is a woman in her twenties or thirties with type 1 diabetes. Material for sequencing was naive CD4+ T cells from blood. V usage is TRBV5-8 and J usage is TRBJ2-1; D may be TRBD2 (5 bases). CDR3 in DNA: TGTGCCAGCAGCCCCACTAGTGCCTACAATGAGCAGTTCTTC. It specifies CASSPTSAYNEQFF.